This T cell receptor (beta chain) came from a study of cytomegalovirus exposure and HLA in healthy donors. Findings and caveats of the study: Exclusion applied to some V segments, including TRBV6-2 and TRBV6-3, as they were indistinguishable. Productive status was seen about 87% or about 30% of the time for most TCR beta V segments in an earlier analysis.

The PCR contained 60 Vbeta and 13 Jbeta primers. Assay used: immunoSEQ multiplex PCR; TCRdb lists only in-frame clones, some missing. Its table records just over 50,000 clones. For this clone: Its antigen is unknown.

The CDR3 contains 14 residues. Germline V gene data show CDR1 as SGHVS and CDR2 as FQNEAQ. V shed 3 bases and J shed 0 bases, with 8 bases lying between them. The J gene is TRBJ1-2, the V gene TRBV7-8; the D is unclear. Material: PBMCs. This clonotype originated in a woman in her sixties or seventies in good health and CMV-seropositive. The CDR3 region is CASSLGSSNYGYTF. The CDR3 nucleotides read TGTGCCAGCAGCTTGGGCAGTTCTAACTATGGCTACACCTTC.